The next 26 T cell receptor beta chains were all read from a single sample in a study of blood T cell repertoires in COVID-19. Libraries were prepared by immunoSEQ multiplex PCR; TCRdb keeps only in-frame clonotypes and omits some of them. Of some 300,000 clones listed, roughly 88% were seen once; the top ten hold around 1%. The sequenced sample was PBMCs or T cells enriched from blood (not recorded which). The receptors derive from a woman in her twenties or thirties who had recovered from COVID-19.

The chain recombines TRBV11-1 with TRBJ1-2; 9 bases map to TRBD1. V was pared by 5 bases and J by 1 base, with 5 bases of the junction left unmatched. The CDR3 runs to 15 residues. Germline CDR1 is SGHAT and CDR2 is FQDESV (reference sequence). This CDR3 reads CASSTRQGGNYGYTF. The DNA of the CDR3 is TGTGCCAGCAGCACCCGACAGGGGGGTAACTATGGCTACACCTTC.

A note on this clone: The germline gene is not matched at one end of the junction; a read error may be the cause. The chain combines TRBV7-7 with TRBJ2-7; weak D call: TRBD1 (6 bases). This CDR3 comprises 15 residues. Germline values: CDR1 SSHAT, CDR2 FNYEAQ (reference sequence). This CDR3 is CASSRGHGSSYEQYF. CDR3 in DNA: TGTGCTAGCAGCAGGGGACACGGAAGCTCCTACGAGCAGTACTTC.

The V and J genes are TRBV19 and TRBJ2-2; perhaps TRBD2 as D (5 bases). The germline V gene encodes CDR1 LNHDA and CDR2 SQIVND (reference sequence). Trimming pared 9 bases from V and 0 bases from J, leaving 14 bases between. This CDR3 comprises 15 residues. The CDR3 DNA reads as TGTGCCAGCCGGGGTCCGCCTACGAACACCGGGGAGCTGTTTTTT. Residues: CASRGPPTNTGELFF. Together with reference TRBV19 and TRBJ2-2, the CDR3 gives the full variable domain: DGGITQSPKYLFRKEGQNVTLSCEQNLNHDAMYWYRQDPGQGLRLIYYSQIVNDFQKGDIAEGYSVSREKKESFPLTVTSAQKNPTAFYLCASRGPPTNTGELFFGEGSRLTVL.

The J gene is TRBJ1-5, the V gene TRBV12-3 or TRBV12-4; D is uncertain. The germline V and J ends were trimmed by 7 bases and 6 bases, with 10 bases remaining between them. This CDR3 comprises 12 residues. The CDR3 region is CASTKGSQPQHF. The CDR3 nucleotides are TGTGCCAGCACCAAAGGGAGTCAGCCCCAGCATTTT.

The chain has TRBV19 and TRBJ2-7, with a tentative D call TRBD1 (6 bases). The CDR3 covers 15 residues. The V gene lost 6 bases and the J gene lost 0 bases, with 15 bases spanning the gap. Germline-derived CDR1 and CDR2 are LNHDA and SQIVND (reference sequence). The CDR3 DNA reads as TGTGCCAGTAGGAACCACCAACAGGGCTCCTACGAGCAGTACTTC. Amino acid sequence: CASRNHQQGSYEQYF.

The V call is TRBV11-3, the J call TRBJ1-3, with D perhaps TRBD1 (5 bases). Trimming took off 5 bases at V and 7 bases at J, with 18 bases between the two ends. CDR1 is SGHNT, CDR2 YENEEA, per germline. CDR3 size: 15 residues. CDR3 sequence: CASSPRRGGGNTIYF. In DNA, the CDR3 is TGTGCCAGCAGCCCTCGGAGAGGTGGGGGGAACACCATATATTTT.

The chain recombines TRBV18 with TRBJ1-5; 7 bases line up with TRBD1. Germline assignment: CDR1 KGHSH and CDR2 LQKENI. This CDR3 has 14 residues. V gave up 4 bases and J gave up 5 bases; unmatched junction bases: 5. CDR3 in DNA: TGTGCCAGCTCACAGGGGGCTAGGGATCAGCCCCAGCATTTT. It encodes CASSQGARDQPQHF.

CDR3 nucleotide sequence: TGCGCCAGCAGCCCCCCCGGTTTGTACGAGCAGTACTTC. Protein sequence: CASSPPGLYEQYF. The chain has TRBV4-3 and TRBJ2-7; D call uncertain. This CDR3 comprises 13 residues. Germline V gives CDR1 LGHNA, CDR2 YSLEER. V was trimmed by 4 bases and J by 4 bases, leaving 11 bases between them.

The V call is TRBV2, the J call TRBJ1-2; TRBD1 agrees at 12 bases. The length of the CDR3 is 17 residues. V shed 4 bases, J shed 7 bases, and the junction held 13 bases outside the gene matches. CDR1 and CDR2 (germline): SNHLY, FYNNEI. The CDR3 region is CASSGSRPGTGGFGYTF. The DNA for the CDR3 is TGTGCCAGCAGTGGATCTCGACCGGGGACAGGGGGCTTTGGCTACACCTTC.

This chain joins TRBV5-1 and TRBJ2-6, with 7 bases fitting TRBD1. Germline V gene lookup returns CDR1 SGHRS and CDR2 YFSETQ. The V and J ends lost 2 bases and 3 bases, in that order; junction bases with no gene match: 2. The CDR3 is made up of 15 amino acids. The CDR3 reads CASSLQGNGANVLTF. In DNA, the CDR3 is TGCGCCAGCAGCTTACAGGGGAATGGGGCCAACGTCCTGACTTTC.

V is TRBV28 and J is TRBJ1-1, with D perhaps TRBD1 (5 bases). The CDR3 has 17 amino acids. In germline, CDR1 is MDHEN, CDR2 SYDVKM. With 1 base removed from V and 4 bases from J, the gap between germline ends came to 19 bases. The CDR3 region is CASSLFRPRGVFTEAFF. The DNA of the CDR3 is TGTGCCAGCAGTTTATTTCGACCCCGGGGGGTATTCACTGAAGCTTTCTTT.

V usage is TRBV4-1 and J usage is TRBJ1-1; D unclear. In germline, CDR1 is MGHRA, CDR2 YSYEKL. CDR3 length: 15 amino acids. Trimming took 0 bases from V and 0 from J, leaving 8 bases between them. The CDR3 DNA reads TGCGCCAGCAGCCAAGAAAGCTCTCTGAACACTGAAGCTTTCTTT. Amino acid sequence: CASSQESSLNTEAFF.

This clone was detected once. The chain joins TRBV7-8 to TRBJ1-3, with D hard to call. Trimming took off 3 bases at V and 0 bases at J, with 6 bases between the two ends. Looked up from germline, CDR1 is SGHVS and CDR2 is FQNEAQ. The CDR3 spans 14 residues. CDR3 nucleotide sequence: TGTGCCAGCAGCTTTAAGAGCTCTGGAAACACCATATATTTT. Its protein is CASSFKSSGNTIYF.

V and J are TRBV27 and TRBJ1-2; D remains unclear. This CDR3 spans 15 amino acids. Between the trimmed V and J ends, which lost 5 bases and 5 bases, there was a span of 18 bases. Germline assignment: CDR1 MNHEY and CDR2 SMNVEV (reference sequence). For the CDR3, the DNA is TGTGCCAGCAGTGTCACGAGGGTTGGGATATATGGCTACACCTTC. Its protein is CASSVTRVGIYGYTF.

This chain links TRBV3-1 (or the pseudogene TRBV3-2) with TRBJ1-6; D is perhaps TRBD1 (6 bases). Per germline, CDR1 LGHDT and CDR2 YNNKEL (reference sequence). This CDR3 has 15 amino acids. V lost 7 bases and J 10 bases, leaving 20 bases between the germline ends. The DNA of the CDR3 is TGTGCCAGCACCGCCGCCGTGGGGGCCCCCTCACCCCTCCACTTT. This encodes CASTAAVGAPSPLHF.

The rearrangement uses TRBV7-3 and TRBJ2-3; D gene unclear. Germline loops: CDR1 SGHTA, CDR2 FQGTGA. The CDR3 consists of 16 residues. Trimming shortened V by 0 bases and J by 2 bases, and 12 bases separated the two germline ends. CDR3 DNA: TGTGCCAGCAGCTTAACCCCCAAGACATACACAGATACGCAGTATTTT. Translating gives CASSLTPKTYTDTQYF.

This chain joins TRBV19 and TRBJ2-6; a possible D gene is TRBD2 (5 bases). V shed 3 bases and J shed 0 bases, with 12 bases lying between them. The CDR3 extends over 17 amino acids. The germline V gene has CDR1 LNHDA and CDR2 SQIVND (reference sequence). The CDR3 spells CASSISKTSSGANVLTF. The CDR3 bases are TGTGCCAGTAGTATTTCGAAAACTAGCTCTGGGGCCAACGTCCTGACTTTC.

J is TRBJ1-2 and V is TRBV10-3, with TRBD1 matching over 8 bases. With 8 bases clipped from V and 8 bases from J, the junction kept 7 bases outside the gene matches. This CDR3 region has 12 residues. Per germline, CDR1 ENHRY and CDR2 SYGVKD. The chain's CDR3 is CAILDRADGYTF. The CDR3, as DNA: TGTGCCATCTTGGACAGGGCAGACGGCTACACCTTC.

This chain connects TRBV11-2 to TRBJ1-1; 9 nucleotides align to TRBD1. V shed 4 bases, J shed 0 bases, and the junction held 6 bases outside the gene matches. The CDR3 sequence is 16 residues long. Germline CDR1 reads SGHAT; CDR2 reads FQNNGV. The CDR3 spells CASSSVRTGVNTEAFF. CDR3 coding DNA: TGTGCCAGCAGCTCTGTGAGGACAGGGGTGAACACTGAAGCTTTCTTT.

The count of this clone is one. This chain links TRBV27 with TRBJ2-5; 8 positions match TRBD2. Germline-derived CDR1 and CDR2 are MNHEY and SMNVEV (reference sequence). Germline trimming cut 4 bases from V and 1 base from J; bases unmatched to any gene: 5. The CDR3 consists of 15 residues. CDR3 region: CASSSPRGGQETQYF. The CDR3 region has the DNA TGTGCCAGCAGTTCCCCCCGGGGGGGCCAAGAGACCCAGTACTTC.

The genes are TRBV24-1 and TRBJ2-1; no clear D gene. The V gene's germline CDR1 is KGHDR and CDR2 SFDVKD. This CDR3 comprises 12 residues. V was clipped by 4 bases and J by 8 bases, with 8 bases between them. In nucleotides, the CDR3 is TGTGCCACCAGTGAGAGATACGATGAGCAGTTCTTC. This gives the protein CATSERYDEQFF.

In its sample, this clone was seen a few times. The rearrangement joins TRBV5-4 to TRBJ1-6; perhaps TRBD1 as D (5 bases). The germline CDR1 and CDR2 sequences are SGHNT and YYREEE (reference sequence). V lost 4 bases, J lost 0 bases, and 17 bases lay in between. This CDR3 is 18 amino acids long. The CDR3 loop reads CASSLHGRGSSYNSPLHF. CDR3 bases: TGTGCCAGCAGCCTACACGGGAGGGGTAGCTCCTATAATTCACCCCTCCACTTT.

The V call is TRBV20-1, the J call TRBJ2-1; possible D gene TRBD2, 5 bases. V was clipped by 2 bases and J by 8 bases, with 7 bases between them. This CDR3 is 11 amino acids long. Germline CDR1 reads DFQATT; CDR2 reads SNEGSKA (reference sequence). CDR3 protein: CSARLADEQFF. As DNA, the CDR3 is TGCAGTGCTAGACTAGCTGATGAGCAGTTCTTC.

This rearrangement joins TRBV3-1 (or the pseudogene TRBV3-2) to TRBJ1-2, with D unresolved. Trimming took off 0 bases at V and 8 bases at J, with 10 bases between the two ends. CDR3 size: 13 residues. From germline, CDR1 is LGHDT and CDR2 YNNKEL (reference sequence). The CDR3 DNA follows: TGTGCCAGCAGCCAAGAAACCCGGCGGGGCTACACCTTC. Its protein is CASSQETRRGYTF.

The genes are TRBV19 and TRBJ1-5, with D possibly being TRBD1 (5 bases). The CDR3 runs 15 residues. Germline V gives CDR1 LNHDA, CDR2 SQIVND (reference sequence). Trimming stripped 5 bases from V and 1 base from J, with 12 bases between. CDR3 bases: TGTGCCAGTAGTGGGAGGAGGGGAAGCAATCAGCCCCAGCATTTT. Its translation: CASSGRRGSNQPQHF.

The chain has TRBV7-8 and TRBJ1-6, with 9 bases identical to TRBD1. The CDR3 loop spans 18 amino acids. Germline V gives CDR1 SGHVS, CDR2 FQNEAQ. J gave up 4 bases and V 0 bases, and 7 bases lay outside the gene matches. The CDR3 DNA follows: TGTGCCAGCAGCTTAGCGACTAGAGGACAGGGGTATAATTCACCCCTCCACTTT. This encodes CASSLATRGQGYNSPLHF.